Described below is a single TCR beta chain sequence and its context. This entry is derived from a study of blood T cell repertoires in COVID-19. The method was immunoSEQ multiplex PCR; TCRdb's version includes in-frame clones alone and lacks a portion of them. The sample has some 80,000 clones; around 79% are singletons. Input material: peripheral blood. The receptor was isolated from an elderly woman with active or convalescent COVID-19.

CDR3 sequence: CASTLTGEVSEQYF. Written as DNA, the CDR3 is TGTGCCAGCACCTTGACAGGGGAAGTTTCCGAGCAGTACTTC. This chain links TRBV28 with TRBJ2-7; TRBD1 agrees at 8 bases. The CDR3 spans 14 residues. Germline lookup yields CDR1 MDHEN and CDR2 SYDVKM. The V and J ends lost 7 bases and 6 bases, in that order; junction bases with no gene match: 11.